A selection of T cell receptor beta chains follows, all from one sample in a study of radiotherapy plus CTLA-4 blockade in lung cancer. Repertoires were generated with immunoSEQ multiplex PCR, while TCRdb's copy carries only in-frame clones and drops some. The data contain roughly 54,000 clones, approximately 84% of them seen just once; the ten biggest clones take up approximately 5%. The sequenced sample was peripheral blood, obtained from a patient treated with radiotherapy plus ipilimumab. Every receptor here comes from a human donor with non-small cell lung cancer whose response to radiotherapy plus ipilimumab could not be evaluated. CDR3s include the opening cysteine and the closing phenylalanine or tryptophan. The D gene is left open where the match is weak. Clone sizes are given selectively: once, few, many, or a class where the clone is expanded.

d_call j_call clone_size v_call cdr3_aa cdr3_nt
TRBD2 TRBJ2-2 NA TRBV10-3 CAISSGTSGSTGELFF TGTGCCATCAGCTCCGGGACTAGCGGGAGCACCGGGGAGCTGTTTTTT
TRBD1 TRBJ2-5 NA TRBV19 CASSIVSGQTQETQYF TGTGCCAGTAGTATAGTTTCGGGACAGACCCAAGAGACCCAGTACTTC
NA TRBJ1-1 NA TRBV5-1 CASSLVAGLGSTEAFF TGCGCCAGCAGCTTGGTGGCGGGGCTGGGTAGCACTGAAGCTTTCTTT
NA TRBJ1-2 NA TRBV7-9 CASSSRGHGYTF TGTGCCAGCAGCTCCAGAGGTCATGGCTACACCTTC
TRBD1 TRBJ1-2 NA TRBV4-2 CAGSQDPTGGLFGYTF TGTGCCGGCAGCCAAGACCCGACAGGGGGCCTGTTCGGCTACACCTTC
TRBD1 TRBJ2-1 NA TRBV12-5 CASSGTGVNEQFF TGTGCTAGTTCCGGGACAGGGGTGAATGAGCAGTTCTTC
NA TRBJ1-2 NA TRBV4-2 CASSRLGGNYGYTF TGTGCCAGCAGCCGGCTGGGGGGAAACTATGGCTACACCTTC
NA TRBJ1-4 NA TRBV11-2 CASSLVEVGENEKLFF TGTGCCAGCAGCTTAGTGGAGGTCGGAGAAAATGAAAAACTGTTTTTT
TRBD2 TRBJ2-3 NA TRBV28 CASSFKVGTSGSRTDTQYF TGTGCCAGCAGTTTTAAAGTAGGGACTAGCGGGAGCCGCACAGATACGCAGTATTTT
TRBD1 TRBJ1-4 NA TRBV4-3 CASSRTPGQGNEKLFF TGCGCCAGCAGTCGGACCCCGGGACAGGGAAATGAAAAACTGTTTTTT
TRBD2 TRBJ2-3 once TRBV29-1 CSVEGPTSGRTDTQYF TGCAGCGTTGAGGGCCCTACTAGCGGCCGCACAGATACGCAGTATTTT
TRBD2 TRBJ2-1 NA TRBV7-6 CASSLAGGPNNEQFF TGTGCCAGCAGCTTAGCGGGAGGGCCGAACAATGAGCAGTTCTTC
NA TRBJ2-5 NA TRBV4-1 CASSQRAGAPETQYF TGCGCCAGCAGCCAACGGGCAGGGGCCCCAGAGACCCAGTACTTC
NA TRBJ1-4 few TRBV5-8 CASSLGRATTNEKLFF TGTGCCAGCAGCTTGGGCAGGGCAACGACTAATGAAAAACTGTTTTTT
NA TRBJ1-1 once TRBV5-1 CASSMGQNTEAFF TGCGCCAGCAGCATGGGACAGAACACTGAAGCTTTCTTT
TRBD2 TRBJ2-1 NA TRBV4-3 CASSQDGSGRPNEQFF TGCGCCAGCAGCCAAGATGGAAGCGGGAGACCCAATGAGCAGTTCTTC
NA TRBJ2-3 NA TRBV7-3 CASSLRAGPTDTQYF TGTGCCAGCAGCTTACGGGCGGGACCCACAGATACGCAGTATTTT
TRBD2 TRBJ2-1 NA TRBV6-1 CASSEDGGGVNEQFF TGTGCCAGCAGTGAAGATGGTGGGGGGGTAAATGAGCAGTTCTTC
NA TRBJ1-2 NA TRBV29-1 CSVPALGRDDGGYTF TGCAGCGTTCCAGCCCTTGGACGGGATGATGGTGGCTACACCTTC
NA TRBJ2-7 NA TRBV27 CASSLQGSSYEQYF TGTGCCAGCAGTTTACAGGGGAGCTCCTACGAGCAGTACTTC
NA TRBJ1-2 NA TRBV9 CASSVQGSDGYTF TGTGCCAGCAGCGTACAGGGTTCAGATGGCTACACCTTC
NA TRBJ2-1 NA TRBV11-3 CASSQQTGSYNEQFF TGTGCCAGCAGCCAACAGACAGGTTCCTACAATGAGCAGTTCTTC
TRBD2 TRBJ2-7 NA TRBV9 CASSPSLAGVREQYF TGTGCCAGCAGCCCTTCACTAGCGGGAGTCCGGGAGCAGTACTTC
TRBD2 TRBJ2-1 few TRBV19 CASSAGEQVPYNEQFF TGTGCCAGTAGTGCGGGGGAGCAAGTCCCCTACAATGAGCAGTTCTTC
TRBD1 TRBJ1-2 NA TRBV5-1 CASSLARQGGYGYTF TGCGCCAGCAGCTTGGCGCGACAGGGGGGATATGGCTACACCTTC
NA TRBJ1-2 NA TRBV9 CASSVAWGSNYGYTF TGTGCCAGCAGCGTAGCATGGGGCTCTAACTATGGCTACACCTTC
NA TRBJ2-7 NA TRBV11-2 CASSLEGRNSLYEQYF TGTGCCAGCAGCTTAGAGGGTAGGAACAGCCTCTACGAGCAGTACTTC